The present T cell receptor beta chain was sequenced within a study of neurological immune-mediated disorders. Study-wide findings and caveats: Phylogenetically, 18 of 34 multiple sclerosis patients' repertoires fell into one related-CDR3 cluster, a possible signature.

By 5'RACE with 10-nucleotide random UMIs, the cDNA was made. TCRdb re-called the 5' RACE reads with MiXCR, one entry per CDR3 protein. The sample includes almost 85,000 distinct CDR3 sequences, 2.6% of them seen just once. Germline loops: CDR1 SGHTA, CDR2 FQGNSA. The V end lost 6 bases, the J end lost 1 base, and 16 bases lay between the germline ends. The CDR3 length is 15 residues. This clonotype was counted many times. Its antigen remains unknown. The chain is built from TRBV7-2 and TRBJ2-7; TRBD2 is a possible D gene (5 bases). Sequenced material: PBMCs. The TCR sequence derives from a woman aged 25 to 39 with multiple sclerosis. CDR3 sequence: CASSQARDLSYEQYF. As DNA, the CDR3 is TGTGCCAGCAGTCAAGCCCGGGATCTGTCCTACGAGCAGTACTTC.